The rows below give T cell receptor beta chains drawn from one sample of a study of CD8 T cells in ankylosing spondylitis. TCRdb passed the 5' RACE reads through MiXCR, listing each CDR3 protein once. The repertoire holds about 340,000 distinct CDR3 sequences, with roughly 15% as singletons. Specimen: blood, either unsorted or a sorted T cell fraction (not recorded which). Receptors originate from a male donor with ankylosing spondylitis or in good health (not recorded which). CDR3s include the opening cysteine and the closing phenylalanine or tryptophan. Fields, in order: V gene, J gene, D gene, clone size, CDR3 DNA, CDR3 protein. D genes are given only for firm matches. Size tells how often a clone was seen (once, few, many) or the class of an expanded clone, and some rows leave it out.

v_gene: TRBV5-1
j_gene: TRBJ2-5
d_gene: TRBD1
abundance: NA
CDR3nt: TGCGCCAGCAGCTTGGCCTGGGACAGGGAAACCCAGTACTTC
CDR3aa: CASSLAWDRETQYF

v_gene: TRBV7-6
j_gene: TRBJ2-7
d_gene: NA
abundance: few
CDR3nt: TGTGCCAGCAGCTTAAAATACAGCTCCTACGAGCAGTACTTC
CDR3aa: CASSLKYSSYEQYF

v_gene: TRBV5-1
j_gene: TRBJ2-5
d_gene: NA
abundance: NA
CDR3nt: TGCGCCAGCAGCTTGGAGCCGACTGCGGCCCAAGAGACCCAGTACTTC
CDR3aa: CASSLEPTAAQETQYF

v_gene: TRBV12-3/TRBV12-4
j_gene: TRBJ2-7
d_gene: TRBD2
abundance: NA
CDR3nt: TGTGCCAGTGGACTAGCGCGACTCGAGCAGTACTTC
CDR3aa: CASGLARLEQYF

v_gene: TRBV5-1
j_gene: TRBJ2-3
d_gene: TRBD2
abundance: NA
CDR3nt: TGCGCCAGCAGCTTGGGTGTAGCGGGGGATGTAGATACGCAGTATTTT
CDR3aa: CASSLGVAGDVDTQYF

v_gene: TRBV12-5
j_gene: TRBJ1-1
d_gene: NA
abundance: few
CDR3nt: TGTGCTAGTGGTACGAGGGGAGGCACTGAAGCTTTCTTT
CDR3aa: CASGTRGGTEAFF

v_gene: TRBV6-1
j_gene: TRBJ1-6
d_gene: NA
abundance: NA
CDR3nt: TGTGCCAGCGGGCGGGACTATAATTCACCCCTCCACTTT
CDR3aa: CASGRDYNSPLHF

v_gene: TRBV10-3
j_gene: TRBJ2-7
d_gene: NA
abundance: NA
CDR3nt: TGTGCCACCCACTGGGGGTCCTTCCCCAACTACGAGCAGTACTTC
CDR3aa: CATHWGSFPNYEQYF

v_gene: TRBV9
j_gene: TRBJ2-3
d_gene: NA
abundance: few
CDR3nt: TGTGCCAGCAGCGTACTAGCAAGCCCCACAGATACGCAGTATTTT
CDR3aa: CASSVLASPTDTQYF

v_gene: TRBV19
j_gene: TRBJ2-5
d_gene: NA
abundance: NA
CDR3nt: TGTGCCAGTAGTTACAACTTAGGGGAGACCCAGTACTTC
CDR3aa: CASSYNLGETQYF

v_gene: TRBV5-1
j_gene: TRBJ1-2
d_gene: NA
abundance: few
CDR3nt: TGCGCCAGCAGACCTGACCTCGGCTATGGCTACACCTTC
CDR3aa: CASRPDLGYGYTF

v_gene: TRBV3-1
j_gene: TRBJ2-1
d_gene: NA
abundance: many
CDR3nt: TGTGCCAGCAGCCAAGATGTAGGTCTGTTGCGAAATGAGCAGTTCTTC
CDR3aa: CASSQDVGLLRNEQFF

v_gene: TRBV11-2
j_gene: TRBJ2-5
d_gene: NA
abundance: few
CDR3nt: TGTGCCAGCAGCTTACTGGGAGGAGAAGAGACCCAGTACTTC
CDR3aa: CASSLLGGEETQYF

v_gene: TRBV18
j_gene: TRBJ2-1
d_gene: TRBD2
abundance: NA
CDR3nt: TGTGCCAGCTCACCACCGACTAGCGGGAAGCCCTACAATGAGCAGTTCTTC
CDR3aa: CASSPPTSGKPYNEQFF

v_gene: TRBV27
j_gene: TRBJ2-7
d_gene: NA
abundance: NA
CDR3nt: TGTGCCAGCAGTTCGACGACAAGGGGCCAGAGCTCCTACGAGCAGTACTTC
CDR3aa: CASSSTTRGQSSYEQYF

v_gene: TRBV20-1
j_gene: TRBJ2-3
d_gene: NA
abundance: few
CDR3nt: TGCAGTGCTAGCGTCCCGGCGGCCACAGATACGCAGTATTTT
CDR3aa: CSASVPAATDTQYF

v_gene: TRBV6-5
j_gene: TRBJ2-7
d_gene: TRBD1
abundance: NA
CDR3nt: TGTGCCAGCAGTTACGGGACAGGGGGCTGGGGCTCCTACGAGCAGTACTTC
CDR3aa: CASSYGTGGWGSYEQYF

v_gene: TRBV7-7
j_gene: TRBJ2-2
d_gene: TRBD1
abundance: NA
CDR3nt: TGTGCCAGCGGACAGGCGAACACCGGGGAGCTGGTTTTT
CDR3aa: CASGQANTGELVF

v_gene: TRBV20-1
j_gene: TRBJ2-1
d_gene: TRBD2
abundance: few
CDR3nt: TGCAGTGCTAGGCCCCGGCTAGCGGGAGGTCTCCGCAATGAGCAGTTCTTC
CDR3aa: CSARPRLAGGLRNEQFF

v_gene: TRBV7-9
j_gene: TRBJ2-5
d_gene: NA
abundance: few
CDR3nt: TGTGCCAGCAGCTTACAGACTGGCGGGACGGGAGAGACCCAGTACTTC
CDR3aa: CASSLQTGGTGETQYF

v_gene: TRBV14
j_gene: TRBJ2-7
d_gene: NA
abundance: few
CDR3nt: TGTGCCAGCAGCGGCCGGGACCCAAGGCTGGTCCACGAGCAGTACTTC
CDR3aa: CASSGRDPRLVHEQYF

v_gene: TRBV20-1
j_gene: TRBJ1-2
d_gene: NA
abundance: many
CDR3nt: TGCAGTGCTAGAGGACGGTCGGGTGGCTACACCTTC
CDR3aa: CSARGRSGGYTF

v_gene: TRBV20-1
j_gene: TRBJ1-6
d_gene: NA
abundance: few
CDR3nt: TGCAGTGCTAGAGGGGGTAGTTCCTATAATTCACCCCTCCACTTT
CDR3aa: CSARGGSSYNSPLHF

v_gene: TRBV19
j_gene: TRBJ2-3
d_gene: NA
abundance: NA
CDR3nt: TGTGCCAGTAGTATCTGGGACACAGATACGCAGTATTTT
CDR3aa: CASSIWDTDTQYF

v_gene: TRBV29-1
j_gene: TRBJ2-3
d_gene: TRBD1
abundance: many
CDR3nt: TGCAGCGTGACCGGGACAGGGGCCGATACGCAGTATTTT
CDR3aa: CSVTGTGADTQYF

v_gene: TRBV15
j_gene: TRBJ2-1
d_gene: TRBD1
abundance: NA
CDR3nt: TGTGCCACCAGCAGACGCCAGGGACAGGGGAAATTTTACAATGAGCAGTTCTTC
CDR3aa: CATSRRQGQGKFYNEQFF

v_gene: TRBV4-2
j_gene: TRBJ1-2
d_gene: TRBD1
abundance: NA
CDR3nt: TGTGCCAGCGGCCCCGGGACAGCTGGGGGCTACACCTTC
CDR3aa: CASGPGTAGGYTF

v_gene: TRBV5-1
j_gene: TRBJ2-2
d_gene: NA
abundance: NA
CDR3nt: TGCGCCAGCAGCTTGGAGTGGGAGATCCCGGCCGGGGAGCTGTTTTTT
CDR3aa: CASSLEWEIPAGELFF

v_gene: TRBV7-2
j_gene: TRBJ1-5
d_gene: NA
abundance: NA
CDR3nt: TGTGCCAGCAGCTTAGTAGCAGTGGATCAGCCCCAGCATTTT
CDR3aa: CASSLVAVDQPQHF

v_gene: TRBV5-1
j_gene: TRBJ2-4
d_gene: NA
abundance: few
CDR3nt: TGCGCCAGCAGCTTGGCCATGGAGGGGCCTCAAAGCATTCAGTACTTC
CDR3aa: CASSLAMEGPQSIQYF

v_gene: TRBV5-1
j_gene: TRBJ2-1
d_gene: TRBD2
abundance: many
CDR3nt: TGCGCCAGCAGCTTGTACGGGGGGGCCCGAAATGAGCAGTTCTTC
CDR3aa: CASSLYGGARNEQFF

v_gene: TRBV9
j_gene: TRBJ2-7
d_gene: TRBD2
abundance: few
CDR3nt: TGTGCCAGCAGCGTCGGGACTAGCAGGGCCTACGAGCAGTACTTC
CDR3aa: CASSVGTSRAYEQYF

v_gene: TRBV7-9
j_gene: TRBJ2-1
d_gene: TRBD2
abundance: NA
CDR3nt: TGTGCCAGCAGCCCCTCGCGTCAGCGGGGGGGAAGTGAGCAGTTCTTC
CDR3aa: CASSPSRQRGGSEQFF

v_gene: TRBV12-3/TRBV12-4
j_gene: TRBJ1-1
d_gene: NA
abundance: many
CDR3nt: TGTGCCAGCAGCTCCGGAGCGACTCGGAACACTGAAGCTTTCTTT
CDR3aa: CASSSGATRNTEAFF

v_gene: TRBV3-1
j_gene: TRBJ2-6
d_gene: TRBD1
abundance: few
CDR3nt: TGTGCCAGCAGCCATGAGACAGGGAGCTCTGGGGCCAACGTCCTGACTTTC
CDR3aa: CASSHETGSSGANVLTF

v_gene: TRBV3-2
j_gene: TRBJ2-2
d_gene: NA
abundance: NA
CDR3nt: TGTGCCACCAGCCAAGAGTTCGGCAGCGTGGGGACCGGGGAGCTGTTTTTT
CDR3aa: CATSQEFGSVGTGELFF

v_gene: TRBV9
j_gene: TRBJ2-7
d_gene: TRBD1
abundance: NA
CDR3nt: TGTGCCAGCAGCGTAGCTGCGACAGGGGGTGGCGAGCAGTACTTC
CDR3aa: CASSVAATGGGEQYF

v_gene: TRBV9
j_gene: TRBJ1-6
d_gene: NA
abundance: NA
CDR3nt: TGTGCCAGCAGCCCGATGACAGGCAGCTCCTATAATTCACCCCTCCACTTT
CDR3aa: CASSPMTGSSYNSPLHF

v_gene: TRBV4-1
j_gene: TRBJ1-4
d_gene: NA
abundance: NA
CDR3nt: TGCGCCAGCAGCTTAATTGGGCCTTCGGCAACTAATGAAAAACTGTTTTTT
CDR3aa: CASSLIGPSATNEKLFF

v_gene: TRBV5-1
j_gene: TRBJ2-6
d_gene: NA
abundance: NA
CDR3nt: TGCGCCAGCAGCTTGGTAGTCGGGAGCTATTCCTCTGGGGCCAACGTCCTGACTTTC
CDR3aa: CASSLVVGSYSSGANVLTF

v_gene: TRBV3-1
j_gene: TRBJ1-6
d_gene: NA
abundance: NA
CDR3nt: TGTGCCAGCAGCCAAGTCGGATATAATTCACCCCTCCACTTT
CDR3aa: CASSQVGYNSPLHF

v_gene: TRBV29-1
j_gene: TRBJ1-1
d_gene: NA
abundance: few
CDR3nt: TGCAGCGTTGCAAGGGAGGGTGTGAACACTGAAGCTTTCTTT
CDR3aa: CSVAREGVNTEAFF

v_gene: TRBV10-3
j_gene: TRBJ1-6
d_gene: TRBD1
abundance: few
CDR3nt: TGTGCCATCACCCAGGACAGGGGTAATTCACCCCTCCACTTT
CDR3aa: CAITQDRGNSPLHF

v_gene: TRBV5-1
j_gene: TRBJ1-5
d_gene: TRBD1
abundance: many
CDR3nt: TGCGCCAGCAGCCCAGGGACAGCCAATCAGCCCCAGCATTTT
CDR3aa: CASSPGTANQPQHF

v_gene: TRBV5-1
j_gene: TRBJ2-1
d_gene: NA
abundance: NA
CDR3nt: TGCGCCAGCAGCTTGGGGGGTAGAAGCGCCTATGATAATGAGCAGTTCTTC
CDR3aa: CASSLGGRSAYDNEQFF

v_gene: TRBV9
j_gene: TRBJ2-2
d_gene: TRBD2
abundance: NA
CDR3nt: TGTGCCAGCAGCCTGGGACTAGCGGGAGACGGCACCGGGGAGCTGTTTTTT
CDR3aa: CASSLGLAGDGTGELFF

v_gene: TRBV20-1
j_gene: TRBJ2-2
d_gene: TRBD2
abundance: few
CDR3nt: TGCAGTGCTAGTCCCGGGACTAGCGGGGGAGGGGAGCTGTTTTTT
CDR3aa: CSASPGTSGGGELFF

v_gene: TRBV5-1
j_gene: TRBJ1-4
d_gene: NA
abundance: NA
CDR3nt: TGCGCCAGCAGCTTGGGGGGATCTGAGGAAAAACTGTTTTTT
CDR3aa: CASSLGGSEEKLFF

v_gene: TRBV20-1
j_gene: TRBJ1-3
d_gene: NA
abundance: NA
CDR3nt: TGCAGTGCTAGACTTCCTCTAGGAGGGTCCGGAAACACCATATATTTT
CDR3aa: CSARLPLGGSGNTIYF

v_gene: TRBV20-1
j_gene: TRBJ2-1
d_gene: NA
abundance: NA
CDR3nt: TGCAGTGCTAGTCGGGGCGGGGTATACAATGAGCAGTTCTTC
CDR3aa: CSASRGGVYNEQFF

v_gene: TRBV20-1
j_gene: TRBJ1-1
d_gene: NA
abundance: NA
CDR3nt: TGCAGTGCTAGTTCCACCTTGTGGGGACGGACTGAAGCTTTCTTT
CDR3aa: CSASSTLWGRTEAFF

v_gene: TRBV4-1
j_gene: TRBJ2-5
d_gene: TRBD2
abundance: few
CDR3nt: TGCGCCAGCAGCCAACTAGCGGGGCAAGAGACCCAGTACTTC
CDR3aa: CASSQLAGQETQYF

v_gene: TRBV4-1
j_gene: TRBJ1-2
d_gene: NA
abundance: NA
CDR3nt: TGCGCCAGCAGCCAAGATTGGGCAGTCCAATGGGGCTACACCTTC
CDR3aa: CASSQDWAVQWGYTF

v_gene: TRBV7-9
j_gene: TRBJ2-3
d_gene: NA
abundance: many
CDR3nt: TGTGCCAGCAGCTTACTTATAGGGACGGTTGGAGATACGCAGTATTTT
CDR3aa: CASSLLIGTVGDTQYF

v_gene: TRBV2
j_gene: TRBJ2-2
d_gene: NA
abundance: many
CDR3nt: TGTGCCAGCAGTGAAGACCCCGGGGAGCTGTTTTTT
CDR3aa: CASSEDPGELFF